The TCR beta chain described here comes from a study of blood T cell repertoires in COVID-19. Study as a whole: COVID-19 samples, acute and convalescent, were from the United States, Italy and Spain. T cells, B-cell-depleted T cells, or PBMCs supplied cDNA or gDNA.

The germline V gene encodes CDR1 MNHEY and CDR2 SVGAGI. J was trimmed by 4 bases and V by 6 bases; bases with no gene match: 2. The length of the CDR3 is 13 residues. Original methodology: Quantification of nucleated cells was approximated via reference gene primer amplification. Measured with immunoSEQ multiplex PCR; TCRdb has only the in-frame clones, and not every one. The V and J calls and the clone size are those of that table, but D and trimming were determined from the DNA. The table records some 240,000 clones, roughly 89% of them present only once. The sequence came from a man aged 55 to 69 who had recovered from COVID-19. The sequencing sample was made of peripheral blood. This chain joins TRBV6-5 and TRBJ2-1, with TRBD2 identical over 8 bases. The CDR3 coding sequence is TGTGCCAGCAGGGGACTAGTGTACAATGAGCAGTTCTTC. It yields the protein CASRGLVYNEQFF.